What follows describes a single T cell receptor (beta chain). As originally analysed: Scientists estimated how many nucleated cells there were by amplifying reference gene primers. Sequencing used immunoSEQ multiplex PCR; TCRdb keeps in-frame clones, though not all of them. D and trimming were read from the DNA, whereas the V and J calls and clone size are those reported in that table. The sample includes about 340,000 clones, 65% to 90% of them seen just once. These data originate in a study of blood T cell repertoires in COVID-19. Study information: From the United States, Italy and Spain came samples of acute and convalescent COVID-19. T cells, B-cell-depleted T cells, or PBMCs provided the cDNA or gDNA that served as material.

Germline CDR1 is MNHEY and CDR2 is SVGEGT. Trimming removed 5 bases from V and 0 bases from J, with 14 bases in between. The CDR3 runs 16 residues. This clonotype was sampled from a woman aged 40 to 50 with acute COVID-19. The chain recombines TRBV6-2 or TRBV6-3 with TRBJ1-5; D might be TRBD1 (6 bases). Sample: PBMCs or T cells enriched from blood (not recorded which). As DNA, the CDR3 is TGTGCCAGCAGTCCCGCCCAGGGGAATAGCAATCAGCCCCAGCATTTT. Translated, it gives CASSPAQGNSNQPQHF.